This T cell receptor (beta chain) was sequenced during a study of shared T cell receptors in the human thymus. Sequencing used immunoSEQ multiplex PCR; TCRdb keeps in-frame clones, though not all of them. The data show approximately 760,000 clones, roughly 88% seen once. Deletions cut 2 bases from V and 6 bases from J, with 11 bases between. Germline CDR1 MGHRA, CDR2 YSYEKL. This CDR3 spans 13 amino acids. The data were also submitted as part of a second study, on human thymus T cells. As that report states: Having surgery to correct congenital heart defects, healthy Finnish infants acted as the donors. Thymic samples were excised during corrective heart operations. Within thymic and blood repertoires, V and J gene usage appeared to be biased. Related studies found that unrelated individuals share highly overlapping thymic repertoires.

The gene calls are TRBV4-1 and TRBJ2-7, with D possibly TRBD1 on 6 matching bases. The sequencing sample was made of thymocytes. The clonotype was recovered from a girl less than two years old with a congenital heart defect. CDR3 DNA sequence: TGCGCCAGCAGCCAAACCCCAGGGGTCGAGCAGTACTTC. Protein product: CASSQTPGVEQYF.